These 4 T cell receptor beta chains were sequenced from one sample in a study of PD-1 blockade in mismatch repair-deficient tumors. Assay used: immunoSEQ multiplex PCR; TCRdb lists only in-frame clones, some missing. The data show approximately 100,000 clones, 70% to 85% seen once. Sample: peripheral blood, taken 30 to 36 weeks after starting pembrolizumab. Source of these receptors: an adult with mismatch repair-deficient cancer.

This chain links TRBV7-9 with TRBJ2-5; D is perhaps TRBD1 (6 bases). CDR1 is SEHNR, CDR2 FQNEAQ, per germline (reference sequence). This CDR3 is 15 amino acids long. V lost 5 bases and J 2 bases, leaving 15 bases between the germline ends. As DNA, the CDR3 is TGTGCCAGCAGCATACCGACAGGATTGCAAGAGACCCAGTACTTC. It codes for CASSIPTGLQETQYF.

The CDR3 reads CASSWTSGNTGELFF. In DNA form, the CDR3 reads TGTGCCAGCAGCTGGACTAGCGGGAACACCGGGGAGCTGTTTTTT. The V and J genes are TRBV5-4 and TRBJ2-2; 10 positions match TRBD2. The ends lost 3 bases at V and 1 base at J; junction bases unmatched: 0. Germline loops: CDR1 SGHNT, CDR2 YYREEE (reference sequence). There are 15 residues in the CDR3.

The chain is built from TRBV7-3 and TRBJ1-3; possibly TRBD1 for D (5 bases). The CDR3 spans 15 residues. Germline loops: CDR1 SGHTA, CDR2 FQGTGA. With 5 bases removed from V and 2 bases from J, the gap between germline ends came to 13 bases. The CDR3 protein is CASSQGPGAGNTIYF. The CDR3 nucleotides are TGTGCCAGCAGCCAGGGCCCAGGAGCTGGAAACACCATATATTTT.

V usage is TRBV6-1 and J usage is TRBJ2-5; no clear D. The CDR3 has 14 amino acids. The V gene lost 5 bases and the J gene lost 8 bases, with 18 bases spanning the gap. Germline CDR1 and CDR2: MNHNS and SASEGT. DNA for the CDR3: TGTGCCAGCAGTCGAGAGCCGCTCACTTCAACCCAGTACTTC. The encoded protein is CASSREPLTSTQYF.